This TCR beta chain derives from a study of shared clonotypes between healthy human individuals. Caucasian adults living in Nashville, Tennessee, provided all samples. Unsorted PBMC DNA sequencing spanned ten immunoSEQ deep assay plates. The method was immunoSEQ multiplex PCR; TCRdb's version includes in-frame clones alone and lacks a portion of them. The table shows 450,000 to 600,000 clones, with roughly 85% occurring only once. The CDR3 is 15 residues long. CDR1 is WSHSY and CDR2 is SAAADI in the germline V gene. V lost 3 bases, J lost 5 bases, and 6 bases stayed unmatched. The source of this sequence is a woman in her 40s in good health. Some clones in this sample may be carry-over from other donors' samples. V usage is TRBV10-2 and J usage is TRBJ1-5, with TRBD1 matching 8 bases. The sequenced sample was PBMCs. As DNA, the CDR3 is TGCGCCAGCAGTGAAGACGGACAGGGTGATCAGCCCCAGCATTTT. Translated, it gives CASSEDGQGDQPQHF.